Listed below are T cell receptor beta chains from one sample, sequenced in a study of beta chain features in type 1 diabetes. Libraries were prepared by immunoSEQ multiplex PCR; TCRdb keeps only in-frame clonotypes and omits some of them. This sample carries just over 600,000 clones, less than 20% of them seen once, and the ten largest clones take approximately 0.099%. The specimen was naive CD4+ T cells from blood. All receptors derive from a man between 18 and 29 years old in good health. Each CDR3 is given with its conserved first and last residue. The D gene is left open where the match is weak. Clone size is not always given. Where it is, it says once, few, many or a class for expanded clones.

cdr3_nt: TGTGCCAGCAGCGTAGTGGGCCCAGATACGCAGTATTTT; cdr3_aa: CASSVVGPDTQYF; v_call: TRBV7-2; d_call: NA; j_call: TRBJ2-3; clone_size: few
cdr3_nt: TGTGCCTGGGCGCCGGGACGGGCTAATGAAAAACTGTTTTTT; cdr3_aa: CAWAPGRANEKLFF; v_call: TRBV30; d_call: NA; j_call: TRBJ1-4; clone_size: few
cdr3_nt: TGTGCCAGCAGCCCAAGGGACGGTAACACTGAAGCTTTCTTT; cdr3_aa: CASSPRDGNTEAFF; v_call: TRBV14; d_call: NA; j_call: TRBJ1-1; clone_size: few
cdr3_nt: TGTGCCAGCAGCGTAGGGACGGGGCAGAGGAATGAGCAGTTCTTC; cdr3_aa: CASSVGTGQRNEQFF; v_call: TRBV9; d_call: NA; j_call: TRBJ2-1; clone_size: NA
cdr3_nt: TGCGCCAGCAGCCACCGGACTAGCGGGATTGACAATGAGCAGTTCTTC; cdr3_aa: CASSHRTSGIDNEQFF; v_call: TRBV4-1; d_call: TRBD2; j_call: TRBJ2-1; clone_size: few
cdr3_nt: TGTGCCAGCAACGCACAGGGGCTCGGCAAAAACATTCAGTACTTC; cdr3_aa: CASNAQGLGKNIQYF; v_call: TRBV6-1; d_call: TRBD1; j_call: TRBJ2-4; clone_size: few
cdr3_nt: TGTGCCAGCAGCCCCTTAAGTATCTCAGATACGCAGTATTTT; cdr3_aa: CASSPLSISDTQYF; v_call: TRBV5-6; d_call: NA; j_call: TRBJ2-3; clone_size: few
cdr3_nt: TGTGCCACCAGTCAAACTGGGGCCCTCTCTGGGGCCAACGTCCTGACTTTC; cdr3_aa: CATSQTGALSGANVLTF; v_call: TRBV15; d_call: NA; j_call: TRBJ2-6; clone_size: NA
cdr3_nt: TGTGCCAGCAGCTTAAGGGGGGATCCCTACAATGAGCAGTTCTTC; cdr3_aa: CASSLRGDPYNEQFF; v_call: TRBV11-2; d_call: NA; j_call: TRBJ2-1; clone_size: NA
cdr3_nt: TGTGCCAGCAGCGTAAGGACCAAGCCTGAAGCTTTCTTT; cdr3_aa: CASSVRTKPEAFF; v_call: TRBV7-9; d_call: NA; j_call: TRBJ1-1; clone_size: few
cdr3_nt: TGTGCCAGCAGTTTGTCAGGGGGAGCCTATGGCTACACCTTC; cdr3_aa: CASSLSGGAYGYTF; v_call: TRBV6-6; d_call: TRBD1; j_call: TRBJ1-2; clone_size: few
cdr3_nt: TGTGCCAGCACCCAAAGTAGAGGGTCAGACCAATACGAGCAGTACTTC; cdr3_aa: CASTQSRGSDQYEQYF; v_call: TRBV2; d_call: NA; j_call: TRBJ2-7; clone_size: NA
cdr3_nt: TGTGCCAGCAGCTCCTACCCCGGGACAGGGAGGTACGAGCAGTACTTC; cdr3_aa: CASSSYPGTGRYEQYF; v_call: TRBV7-9; d_call: TRBD1; j_call: TRBJ2-7; clone_size: NA
cdr3_nt: TGTGCCAGCAGTTTACCCACAGGGCGCTACGAGCAGTACTTC; cdr3_aa: CASSLPTGRYEQYF; v_call: TRBV28; d_call: NA; j_call: TRBJ2-7; clone_size: NA
cdr3_nt: TGTGCCAGCAGCCAAGGGGGACTAGCGGGCACAGATACGCAGTATTTT; cdr3_aa: CASSQGGLAGTDTQYF; v_call: TRBV7-7; d_call: TRBD2; j_call: TRBJ2-3; clone_size: NA
cdr3_nt: TGTGCCATCAGTGCCGGGGGTAACTCCTACGAGCAGTACTTC; cdr3_aa: CAISAGGNSYEQYF; v_call: TRBV10-3; d_call: NA; j_call: TRBJ2-7; clone_size: few
cdr3_nt: TGTGCCAGCATCTCTGGACAGTTCTCCTATGGCTACACCTTC; cdr3_aa: CASISGQFSYGYTF; v_call: TRBV28; d_call: NA; j_call: TRBJ1-2; clone_size: few
cdr3_nt: TGTGCCAGCAGCGGAGGAACCCGAAATGAGCAGTTCTTC; cdr3_aa: CASSGGTRNEQFF; v_call: TRBV7-9; d_call: NA; j_call: TRBJ2-1; clone_size: many
cdr3_nt: TGTGCCAGCAGCACCGGTTTAGCGGGAGGGCTGTACAATGAGCAGTTCTTC; cdr3_aa: CASSTGLAGGLYNEQFF; v_call: TRBV11-1; d_call: TRBD2; j_call: TRBJ2-1; clone_size: few
cdr3_nt: TGCGCCAGCAGCCAAGATGCCTGGGCAGAGCAGTACTTC; cdr3_aa: CASSQDAWAEQYF; v_call: TRBV4-3; d_call: NA; j_call: TRBJ2-5; clone_size: NA
cdr3_nt: TGTGCCAGCACCTCCATCTGGAACCGGGAGGGAGGATCCCAAGAGACCCAGTACTTC; cdr3_aa: CASTSIWNREGGSQETQYF; v_call: TRBV6-7; d_call: TRBD2; j_call: TRBJ2-5; clone_size: few
cdr3_nt: TGTGCCAGCAGCTTATTGGGCGTCCTAGCTAGCGGCCACAATGAGCAGTTCTTC; cdr3_aa: CASSLLGVLASGHNEQFF; v_call: TRBV11-1; d_call: TRBD2; j_call: TRBJ2-1; clone_size: NA
cdr3_nt: TGCGCCAGCAGCCAAGATCCTAAGACAGGGTCTTTTGGCTACACCTTC; cdr3_aa: CASSQDPKTGSFGYTF; v_call: TRBV4-3; d_call: TRBD1; j_call: TRBJ1-2; clone_size: few
cdr3_nt: TGCGCCAGCAGCCTGCGACTAGCGGGAACTTTTAGAGCCTACGAGCAGTACTTC; cdr3_aa: CASSLRLAGTFRAYEQYF; v_call: TRBV4-3; d_call: TRBD2; j_call: TRBJ2-7; clone_size: NA
cdr3_nt: TGTGCCAGCAGCCCTTACCTCGGGCTCTACAATGAGCAGTTCTTC; cdr3_aa: CASSPYLGLYNEQFF; v_call: TRBV7-9; d_call: NA; j_call: TRBJ2-1; clone_size: NA
cdr3_nt: TGTGCCAGCAAGTATGCTCCTGATTATTACGAGCAGTACTTC; cdr3_aa: CASKYAPDYYEQYF; v_call: TRBV5-5; d_call: NA; j_call: TRBJ2-7; clone_size: NA
cdr3_nt: TGCAGTGCTAGAATTGGCTACACCTTC; cdr3_aa: CSARIGYTF; v_call: TRBV20-1; d_call: NA; j_call: TRBJ1-2; clone_size: NA
cdr3_nt: TGTGCCAGCAGCCAGGGGTTGCGGAACACTGAAGCTTTCTTT; cdr3_aa: CASSQGLRNTEAFF; v_call: TRBV5-4; d_call: NA; j_call: TRBJ1-1; clone_size: few
cdr3_nt: TGTGCCAGCAGTTTAGACCAGATCGATAATTCACCCCTCCACTTT; cdr3_aa: CASSLDQIDNSPLHF; v_call: TRBV27; d_call: NA; j_call: TRBJ1-6; clone_size: NA
cdr3_nt: TGTGCCAGCTCTGCAGTTTCCCAAACATCTAATGAAAAACTGTTTTTT; cdr3_aa: CASSAVSQTSNEKLFF; v_call: TRBV18; d_call: NA; j_call: TRBJ1-4; clone_size: NA
cdr3_nt: TGTGCCAGCAGCTCCGGGACTAGCGGCGAGCAGTACTTC; cdr3_aa: CASSSGTSGEQYF; v_call: TRBV11-2; d_call: TRBD2; j_call: TRBJ2-7; clone_size: NA
cdr3_nt: TGTGCCTGGGCCCCGGGTCCGGAGACCCAGTACTTC; cdr3_aa: CAWAPGPETQYF; v_call: TRBV30; d_call: NA; j_call: TRBJ2-5; clone_size: few
cdr3_nt: TGTGCCAGCAGCTTGGGGGGTGGGACAGCTAACAATGAGCAGTTCTTC; cdr3_aa: CASSLGGGTANNEQFF; v_call: TRBV5-4; d_call: TRBD1; j_call: TRBJ2-1; clone_size: NA
cdr3_nt: TGTGCCAGTAGTTTTATATTGCGACTGAACACTGAAGCTTTCTTT; cdr3_aa: CASSFILRLNTEAFF; v_call: TRBV19; d_call: NA; j_call: TRBJ1-1; clone_size: NA
cdr3_nt: TGTGCCATCAGTGAAGGGTCTAGCGGGGGGCTGAATGAGCAGTTCTTC; cdr3_aa: CAISEGSSGGLNEQFF; v_call: TRBV10-3; d_call: TRBD2; j_call: TRBJ2-1; clone_size: NA
cdr3_nt: TGTGCCAGCACCCTTGGGGGAGCTAACTATGGCTACACCTTC; cdr3_aa: CASTLGGANYGYTF; v_call: TRBV5-4; d_call: NA; j_call: TRBJ1-2; clone_size: NA
cdr3_nt: TGTGCCAGCAGTCGAACAGGGGTAGCCGGAAACACCATATATTTT; cdr3_aa: CASSRTGVAGNTIYF; v_call: TRBV27; d_call: TRBD1; j_call: TRBJ1-3; clone_size: NA
cdr3_nt: TGCAGCGGGACGGTGAACACTGAAGCTTTCTTT; cdr3_aa: CSGTVNTEAFF; v_call: TRBV29-1; d_call: NA; j_call: TRBJ1-1; clone_size: NA
cdr3_nt: TGTGCCAGCAGCGTAGGGGACAGGAACTACGAGCAGTACTTC; cdr3_aa: CASSVGDRNYEQYF; v_call: TRBV9; d_call: TRBD1; j_call: TRBJ2-7; clone_size: NA
cdr3_nt: TGTGCCAGTTGGACTAGCGGCAATGAGCAGTTCTTC; cdr3_aa: CASWTSGNEQFF; v_call: TRBV2; d_call: TRBD2; j_call: TRBJ2-1; clone_size: NA
cdr3_nt: TGTGCCAGCAGCTTTCAGGGGAGGGTCACTGAAGCTTTCTTT; cdr3_aa: CASSFQGRVTEAFF; v_call: TRBV7-2; d_call: NA; j_call: TRBJ1-1; clone_size: few
cdr3_nt: TGTGCCAGCAGCTCGGGACTCCAATCCCACGAGCAGTACTTC; cdr3_aa: CASSSGLQSHEQYF; v_call: TRBV5-6; d_call: NA; j_call: TRBJ2-7; clone_size: NA
cdr3_nt: TGTGCCACCAGCTCTTCAGGGGTCGTGGAAGAAAAACTGTTTTTT; cdr3_aa: CATSSSGVVEEKLFF; v_call: TRBV15; d_call: NA; j_call: TRBJ1-4; clone_size: NA